The T cell receptor beta chain under discussion was sequenced for a study of read filtering for tumor transcriptome and immune sequencing. Study information: Per sample, TCR-region reads ranged about 4 to 10.27 million by IR-seq, 85 to 1273 by RNA-seq. Overall study results and limits: The CD138-negative fraction was mixed bone marrow immune cells, not pure T cells.

Many counts were recorded for this clonotype. Its antigen is not known. The library was built from about 400 ng RNA with molecular barcoded adaptors for alpha/delta and beta/gamma chains. MiXCR, run by TCRdb on the reads, gives a single entry per CDR3 protein. In the table there are approximately 45,000 distinct CDR3 sequences, 15% to 20% of which are singletons. The V gene lost 0 bases and the J gene lost 3 bases, with 20 bases spanning the gap. The CDR3 has 18 residues. Germline V gene sequence: CDR1 GTSNPN, CDR2 SVGIG (reference sequence). The chain combines TRBV30 with TRBJ2-2; tentative D call: TRBD2 (5 bases). Sequencing input: a population of CD138-negative cells sorted from bone marrow. The clonotype was recovered from a donor at least 40 years old with multiple myeloma. The CDR3 region has the DNA TGTGCCTGGAGTGTAACCGGTCGAGCGGAGCGGTACACCGGGGAGCTGTTTTTT. Its protein product is CAWSVTGRAERYTGELFF.